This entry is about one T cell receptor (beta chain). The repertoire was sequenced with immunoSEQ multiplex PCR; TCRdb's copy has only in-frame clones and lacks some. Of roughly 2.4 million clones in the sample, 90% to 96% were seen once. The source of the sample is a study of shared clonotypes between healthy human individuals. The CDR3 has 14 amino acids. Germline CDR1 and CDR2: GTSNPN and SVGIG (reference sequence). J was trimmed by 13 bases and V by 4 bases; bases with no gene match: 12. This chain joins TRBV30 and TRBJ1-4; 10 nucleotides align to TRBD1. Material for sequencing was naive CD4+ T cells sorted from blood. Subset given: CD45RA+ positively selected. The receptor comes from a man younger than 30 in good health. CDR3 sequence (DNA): TGTGCCTGGATCCCAGGGACAGGGGCTGGGGGACTGTTTTTT. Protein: CAWIPGTGAGGLFF.